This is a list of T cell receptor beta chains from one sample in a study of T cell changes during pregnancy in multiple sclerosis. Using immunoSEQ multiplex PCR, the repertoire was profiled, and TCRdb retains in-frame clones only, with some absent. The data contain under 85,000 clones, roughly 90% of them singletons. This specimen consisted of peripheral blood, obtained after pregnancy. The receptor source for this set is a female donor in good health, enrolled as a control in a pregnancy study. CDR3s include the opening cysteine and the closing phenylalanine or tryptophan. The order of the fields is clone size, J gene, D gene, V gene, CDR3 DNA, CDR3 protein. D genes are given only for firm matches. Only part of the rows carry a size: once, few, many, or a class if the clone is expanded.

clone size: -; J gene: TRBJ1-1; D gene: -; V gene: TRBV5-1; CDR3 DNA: TGCGCCAGCAGCTTGGTTAGAGACACTGAAGCTTTCTTT; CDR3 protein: CASSLVRDTEAFF
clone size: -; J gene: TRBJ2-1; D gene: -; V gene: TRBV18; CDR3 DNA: TGTGCCAGCTCCTCGGCAGGGGCTGACAGTGAGCAGTTCTTC; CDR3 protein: CASSSAGADSEQFF
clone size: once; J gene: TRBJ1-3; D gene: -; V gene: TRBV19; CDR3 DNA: TGTGCCAGTAGCCTCCGGGAAGGTGGAAACACCATATATTTT; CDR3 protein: CASSLREGGNTIYF
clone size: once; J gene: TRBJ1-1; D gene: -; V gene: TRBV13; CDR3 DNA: TGTGCCAGCAGCTCCCGGGGGAGCCCTCCGAACACTGAAGCTTTCTTT; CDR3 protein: CASSSRGSPPNTEAFF
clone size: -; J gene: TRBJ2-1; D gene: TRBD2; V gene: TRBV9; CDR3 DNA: TGTGCCAGCAGCGTAGCTCTAGCGGGAGTTGATGAGCAGTTCTTC; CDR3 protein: CASSVALAGVDEQFF
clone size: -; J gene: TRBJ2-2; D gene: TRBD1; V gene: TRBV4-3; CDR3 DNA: TGCGCCAGCAGCCAGCATCTCCAAGATGACAGGGAGAACACCGGGGAGCTGTTTTTT; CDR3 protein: CASSQHLQDDRENTGELFF
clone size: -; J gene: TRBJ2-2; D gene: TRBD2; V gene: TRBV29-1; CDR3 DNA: TGCAGCGTTGAAAAGCCTAGCGGGGGCGGGACCGGGGAGCTGTTTTTT; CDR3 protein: CSVEKPSGGGTGELFF
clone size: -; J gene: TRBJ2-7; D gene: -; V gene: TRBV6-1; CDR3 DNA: TGTGCCAGCAGTAGGACTGGAGCCTACGAGCAGTACTTC; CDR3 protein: CASSRTGAYEQYF
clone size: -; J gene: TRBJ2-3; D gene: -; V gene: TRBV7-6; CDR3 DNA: TGTGCCAGCAGCTCCCCGGGGAACACAGATACGCAGTATTTT; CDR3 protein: CASSSPGNTDTQYF
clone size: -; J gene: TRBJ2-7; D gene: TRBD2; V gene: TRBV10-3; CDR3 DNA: TGTGCCACCACGGGGGGGCAAGACGAGCAGTACTTC; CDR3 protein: CATTGGQDEQYF
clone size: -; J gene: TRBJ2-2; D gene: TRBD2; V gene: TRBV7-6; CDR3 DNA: TGTGCCAGCAGCAAGGGACTAGCGAACACCGGGGAGCTGTTTTTT; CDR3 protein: CASSKGLANTGELFF
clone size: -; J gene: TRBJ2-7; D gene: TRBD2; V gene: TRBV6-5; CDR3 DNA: TGTGCCGGGGGACTAGCGCCTCCTCCATGGGCCGAGCAGTACTTC; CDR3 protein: CAGGLAPPPWAEQYF
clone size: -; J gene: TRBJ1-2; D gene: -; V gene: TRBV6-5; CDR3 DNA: TGTGCCAGCTCTGACAGTATAGGGATCTCCTATGGCTACACCTTC; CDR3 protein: CASSDSIGISYGYTF
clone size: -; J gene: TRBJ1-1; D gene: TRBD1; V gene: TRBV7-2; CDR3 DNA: TGTGCCAGCAGCCTCGGGGACAGGGGGTCGAACACTGAAGCTTTCTTT; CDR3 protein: CASSLGDRGSNTEAFF
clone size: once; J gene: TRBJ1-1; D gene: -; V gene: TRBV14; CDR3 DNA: TGTGCCAGCAGCCTCCACGGGAACACTGAAGCTTTCTTT; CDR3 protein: CASSLHGNTEAFF
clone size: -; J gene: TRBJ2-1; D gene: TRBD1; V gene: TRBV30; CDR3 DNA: TGTGCCTGGAGCCTCTCCTTCCGGGACAGGGGCGATGAGCAGTTCTTC; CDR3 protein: CAWSLSFRDRGDEQFF
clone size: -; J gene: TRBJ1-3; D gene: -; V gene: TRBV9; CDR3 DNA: TGTGCCAGCAGCGCAGGGACACAAACGAAATCCTCTGGAAACACCATATATTTT; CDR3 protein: CASSAGTQTKSSGNTIYF
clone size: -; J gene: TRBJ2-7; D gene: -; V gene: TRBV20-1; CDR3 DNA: TGCAGTGCATTCCTAGACGAGCAGTACTTC; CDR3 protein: CSAFLDEQYF
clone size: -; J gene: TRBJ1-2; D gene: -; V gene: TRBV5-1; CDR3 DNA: TGCGCCAGCAGCCGCGGGGACAACTATGGCTACACCTTC; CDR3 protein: CASSRGDNYGYTF
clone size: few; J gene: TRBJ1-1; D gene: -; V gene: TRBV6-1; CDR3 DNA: TGTGCCAGCATCCGGGGGGATATTAACACTGAAGCTTTCTTT; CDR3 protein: CASIRGDINTEAFF
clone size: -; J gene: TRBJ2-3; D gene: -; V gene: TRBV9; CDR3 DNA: TGTGCCAGCAGGAGGACTGGGGGCGCAGATACGCAGTATTTT; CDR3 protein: CASRRTGGADTQYF
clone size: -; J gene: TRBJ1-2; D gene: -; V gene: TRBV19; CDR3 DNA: TGTGCCATTACCGGACAGTCGTATGGCTACACCTTC; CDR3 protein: CAITGQSYGYTF
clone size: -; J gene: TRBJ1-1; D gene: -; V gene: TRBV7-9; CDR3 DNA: TGTGCCAGCACCCTCACGAGAAACACTGAAGCTTTCTTT; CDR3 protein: CASTLTRNTEAFF
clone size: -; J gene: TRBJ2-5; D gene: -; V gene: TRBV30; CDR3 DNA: TGTGCCTGGAGTGTACGGGCGGGACTAGAGACCCAGTACTTC; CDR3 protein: CAWSVRAGLETQYF
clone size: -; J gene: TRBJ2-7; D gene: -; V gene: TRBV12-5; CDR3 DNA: TGTGCTAGTGGTTTGGCCGGGTTCGGCGAGCAGTACTTC; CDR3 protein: CASGLAGFGEQYF
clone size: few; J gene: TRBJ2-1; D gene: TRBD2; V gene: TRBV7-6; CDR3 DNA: TGTGCCAGCAGCTCAGGACTAGCGGGAGGCCTCGGAGAGCAGTTCTTC; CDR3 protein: CASSSGLAGGLGEQFF
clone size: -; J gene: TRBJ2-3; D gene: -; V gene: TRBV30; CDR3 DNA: TGTGCCTGGAATGCGGGAATAGTAGATACGCAGTATTTT; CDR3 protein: CAWNAGIVDTQYF
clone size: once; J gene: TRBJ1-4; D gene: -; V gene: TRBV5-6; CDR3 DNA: TGTGCCAGCAGCTCCCCGGGGGGGAACGGTGAAAAACTGTTTTTT; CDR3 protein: CASSSPGGNGEKLFF
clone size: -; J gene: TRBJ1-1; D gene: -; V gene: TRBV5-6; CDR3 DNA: TGTGCCAGCAGCTTGGACCTAAACAGGGTGGCTGAAGCTTTCTTT; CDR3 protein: CASSLDLNRVAEAFF
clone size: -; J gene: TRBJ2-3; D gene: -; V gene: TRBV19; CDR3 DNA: TGTGCCAGTAGTATTGAGGGCACGACCACAGATACGCAGTATTTT; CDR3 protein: CASSIEGTTTDTQYF
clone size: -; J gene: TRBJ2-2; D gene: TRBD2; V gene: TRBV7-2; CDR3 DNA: TGTGCCAGCAGCCCTCTAGCGGGCCGGACCGGGGAGCTGTTTTTT; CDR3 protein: CASSPLAGRTGELFF
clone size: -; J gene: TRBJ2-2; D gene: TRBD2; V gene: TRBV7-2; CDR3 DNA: TGTGCCAGCAGCTTAATCCTAGCGGGGGGCACCGGGGAGCTGTTTTTT; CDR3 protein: CASSLILAGGTGELFF
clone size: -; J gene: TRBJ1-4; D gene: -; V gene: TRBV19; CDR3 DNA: TGTGCCAGTAGGCACGACAGCGCAACTAATGAAAAACTGTTTTTT; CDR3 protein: CASRHDSATNEKLFF
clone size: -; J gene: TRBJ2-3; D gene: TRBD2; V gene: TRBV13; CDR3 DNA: TGTGCCAGCAGCCGAGACCTAGCGGGACGCACAGATACGCAGTATTTT; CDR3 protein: CASSRDLAGRTDTQYF
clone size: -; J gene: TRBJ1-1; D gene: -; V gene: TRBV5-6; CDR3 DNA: TGTGCCAGCAGACCCGAACAGGGCGAGGAAGCTTTCTTT; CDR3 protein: CASRPEQGEEAFF
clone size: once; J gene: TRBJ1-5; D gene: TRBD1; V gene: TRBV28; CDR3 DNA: TGTGCCAGCAGTATCCGGGACAGCTGGGGGACGAGCAATCAGCCCCAGCATTTT; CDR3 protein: CASSIRDSWGTSNQPQHF
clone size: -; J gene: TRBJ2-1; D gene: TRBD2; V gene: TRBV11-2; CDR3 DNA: TGTGCCAGCAGCTTAGGTCGGCTAGCGGGAGGCCAGTTCTTC; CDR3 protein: CASSLGRLAGGQFF
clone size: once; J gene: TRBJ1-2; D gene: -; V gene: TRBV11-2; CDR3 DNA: TGTGCCAGCAGCTTAGTCGGGGGGTCGGGAGCTGGCTACACCTTC; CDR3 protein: CASSLVGGSGAGYTF
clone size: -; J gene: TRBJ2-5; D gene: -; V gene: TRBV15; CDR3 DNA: TGTGCCACCAGCACTAAGGACAGACAAGAGACCCAGTACTTC; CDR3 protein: CATSTKDRQETQYF
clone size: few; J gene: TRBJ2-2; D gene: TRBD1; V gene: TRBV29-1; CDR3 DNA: TGCAGCGTACTCAGGGGGCCGGGCACCGGGGAGCTGTTTTTT; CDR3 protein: CSVLRGPGTGELFF
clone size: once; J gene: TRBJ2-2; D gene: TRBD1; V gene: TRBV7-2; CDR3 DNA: TGTGCCAGCAGCCCCGGACAGGGTGGAACCGGGGAGCTGTTTTTT; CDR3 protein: CASSPGQGGTGELFF
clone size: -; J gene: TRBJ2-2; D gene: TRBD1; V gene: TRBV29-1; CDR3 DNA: TGCAGCGTGCGGACAGGGGGTGCGAACACCGGGGAGCTGTTTTTT; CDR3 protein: CSVRTGGANTGELFF
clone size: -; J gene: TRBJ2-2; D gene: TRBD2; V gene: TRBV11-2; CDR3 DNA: TGTGCCAGCAGAGTAGCGGGGGGCACCGGGGAGCTGTTTTTT; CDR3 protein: CASRVAGGTGELFF
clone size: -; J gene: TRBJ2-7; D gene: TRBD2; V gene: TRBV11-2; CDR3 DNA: TGTGCCAGCAGCTTACCCACCGGGGGGGCCGAGCAGTACTTC; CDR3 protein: CASSLPTGGAEQYF
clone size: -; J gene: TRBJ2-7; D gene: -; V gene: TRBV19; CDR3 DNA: TGTGCCAGTAGTTGGCAGGGCCAGGAAGAGCAGTACTTC; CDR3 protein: CASSWQGQEEQYF
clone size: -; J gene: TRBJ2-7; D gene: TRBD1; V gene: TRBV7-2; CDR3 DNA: TGTGCCAGCAGCTTCGCAGGGGGTCGGTACGAGCAGTACTTC; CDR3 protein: CASSFAGGRYEQYF
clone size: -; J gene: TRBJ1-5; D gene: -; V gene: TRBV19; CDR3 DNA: TGTGCCAGTAGTGTAGCAGGGCAGCCCCAGCATTTT; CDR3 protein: CASSVAGQPQHF
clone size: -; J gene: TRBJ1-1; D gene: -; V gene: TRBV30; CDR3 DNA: TGTGCCTGGAACCCTCAGGGAGGCGCTTTCTTT; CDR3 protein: CAWNPQGGAFF
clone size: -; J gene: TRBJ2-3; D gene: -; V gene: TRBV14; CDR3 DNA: TGTGCCAGCAGCCACGCAGATACGCAGTATTTT; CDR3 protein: CASSHADTQYF